The T cell receptor beta chain under discussion was sequenced for a study of graft-versus-host responses after intestinal transplantation. In the study overall: The study gave all recipients anti-thymocyte globulin induction, then tacrolimus and steroids for two to three years. Study outcomes and limitations: HvG clone declines early post-transplant were associated with peak circulating GvH levels.

The CDR3 runs 15 residues. V lost 5 bases and J 2 bases, leaving 17 bases between the germline ends. Germline-derived CDR1 and CDR2 are SGHRS and YFSETQ. As for this clone: Its specificity is unknown.

Repertoires were generated with immunoSEQ multiplex PCR, while TCRdb's copy carries only in-frame clones and drops some. The sample lists some 90,000 clones; about 93% were seen once. This clonotype was obtained from a human donor who received an intestinal transplant. Sequenced material: unstimulated CD8+ T cells sorted from spleen or lymph node cells, taken before intestinal transplant. This chain connects TRBV5-1 to TRBJ2-7; the D gene is possibly TRBD1 (6 bases). The CDR3 sequence is CASSEDRISTYEQYF. For the CDR3, the DNA is TGCGCCAGCAGTGAGGACAGAATATCAACCTACGAGCAGTACTTC.